This entry lists 2 T cell receptor beta chains sequenced from one sample in a study of cytomegalovirus exposure and HLA in healthy donors. PCR primers comprised 60 Vbeta and 13 Jbeta primers. Produced via immunoSEQ multiplex PCR; TCRdb's table is partial and in-frame only. The sample gives 95,000 to 150,000 clones, roughly 80% of which show up once; approximately 30% is in the top ten. Sample: PBMCs. The source is a man in his sixties in good health and CMV-seropositive.

The chain joins TRBV27 to TRBJ2-5; 8 bases are shared with TRBD1. The J call may be wrong; the DNA end is better matched by TRBJ2-7. This CDR3 is 14 amino acids long. Germline V gene data show CDR1 as MNHEY and CDR2 as SMNVEV (reference sequence). In nucleotides, the CDR3 is TGTGCCAGCAGTTCGTCCAGGGGGCCTTTCGAGCAGTACTTC. Its protein is CASSSSRGPFEQYF.

The chain uses TRBV18 and TRBJ1-1; D gene unclear. The germline V gene has CDR1 KGHSH and CDR2 LQKENI. The CDR3 sequence is 14 residues long. Trimming removed 3 bases from V and 6 bases from J, with 14 bases in between. The CDR3 loop is CASSPTPAGSEAFF. CDR3 coding DNA: TGTGCCAGCTCACCCACCCCCGCGGGGTCTGAAGCTTTCTTT.